At least ten counts were recorded for the clone carrying this T cell receptor beta chain. Its antigen remains unknown. Germline loops: CDR1 ENHRY, CDR2 SYGVKD. Trimming removed 4 bases from V and 1 base from J, with 16 bases in between. The CDR3 covers 16 residues. This entry belongs to a study of metastatic and nonmetastatic thyroid tumors. Study at large: Peripheral blood and tumor or nodule samples from malignant and benign thyroid patients were compared.

Whole-study findings and limits: As reported, TCR beta diversity in blood and tumor was significantly higher in malignant thyroid tumors than in benign nodules.

As handled by the study authors: Between-group CDR3 differences, defined by clinicopathological status, yielded a distant-metastasis classifier for papillary thyroid cancer. TCRdb re-called clones via MiXCR from the PCR reads. The V and J calls here are based on TCRdb, not the publication. There are 25,000 to 35,000 clones in the sample; approximately 4% occur only once, and roughly a fifth lies in the top ten. Thyroid surgery was performed in patients who had received no treatment beforehand. This TCR was sampled from a female donor with papillary thyroid cancer or a benign thyroid nodule (not recorded which). Some clones in this sample may be carry-over from other donors' samples. The chain recombines TRBV10-3 with TRBJ1-1, with TRBD1 as a possible D gene (6 bases). Sequencing was done on a sample of blood. The CDR3 sequence: CAISGQGLGGNTEAFF. In nucleotides, the CDR3 is TGTGCCATCAGTGGCCAGGGGTTGGGCGGGAACACTGAAGCTTTCTTT.